The 14 T cell receptor beta chains listed next were all sequenced from one sample in a study of blood T cell repertoires in COVID-19. The protocol was immunoSEQ multiplex PCR, while the TCRdb copy is restricted to in-frame clones and leaves out a portion. The sample yields about 76,000 clones, roughly 85% seen once. Sequenced sample: peripheral blood. These receptors were collected from a man in his fifties or sixties with COVID-19, enrolled during active disease.

The V and J genes are TRBV10-3 and TRBJ2-1; TRBD2 is a possible D gene (5 bases). This CDR3 region has 14 residues. Trimming took off 8 bases at V and 10 bases at J, with 21 bases between the two ends. Germline CDR1 is ENHRY and CDR2 is SYGVKD. This CDR3 reads CAILTAVLGGEQFF. For the CDR3, the DNA is TGTGCCATCTTGACGGCGGTTTTAGGCGGGGAGCAGTTCTTC.

The rearrangement uses TRBV5-5 and TRBJ2-1; 7 bases line up with TRBD2. Germline loops: CDR1 SGHKS, CDR2 YYEKEE (reference sequence). The trim removed 1 base at V and 6 bases at J, leaving 4 bases unmatched. This CDR3 is 14 amino acids long. The CDR3 here is CASSLRLALNEQFF. The CDR3 coding sequence is TGTGCCAGCAGCTTGCGACTAGCTCTCAATGAGCAGTTCTTC.

V gene TRBV11-2 combines with J gene TRBJ1-1; D unresolved. V was clipped by 3 bases and J by 1 base, with 12 bases between them. The CDR3 runs 15 residues. Germline V CDR1 and CDR2: SGHAT, FQNNGV. CDR3 in DNA: TGTGCCAGCAGCTTCTCGAGCAGGCCGAACACTGAAGCTTTCTTT. It is translated as CASSFSSRPNTEAFF.

V gene TRBV24-1 combines with J gene TRBJ1-5; 9 nucleotides line up with TRBD1. Germline CDR1 reads KGHDR; CDR2 reads SFDVKD. V shed 3 bases, J shed 1 base, and the junction held 0 bases outside the gene matches. The CDR3 extends over 15 amino acids. CDR3 bases: TGTGCCACCAGTGATGGACAGGGGAGCAATCAGCCCCAGCATTTT. This translates into CATSDGQGSNQPQHF.

This chain connects TRBV28 to TRBJ1-1, with D maybe TRBD1 (5 bases). Germline CDR1 and CDR2: MDHEN and SYDVKM. The CDR3 totals 12 residues. V dropped 6 bases and J dropped 2 bases, with 7 bases sitting between them. The CDR3 region is CASRRGNTEAFF. CDR3 DNA sequence: TGTGCCAGCAGAAGGGGCAACACTGAAGCTTTCTTT.

This clone was seen a handful of times. The chain carries TRBV7-9 and TRBJ2-7; TRBD2 agrees at 8 bases. This CDR3 region has 15 residues. Germline CDR1 and CDR2: SEHNR and FQNEAQ (reference sequence). Trimming at V came to 1 base and at J to 0 bases, leaving 2 bases not matched to a gene. The CDR3 spells CASSLDGGVSYEQYF. The CDR3 DNA reads TGTGCCAGCAGCTTAGACGGGGGGGTCTCCTACGAGCAGTACTTC. The variable domain in full, completed from reference TRBV7-9 and TRBJ2-7, reads DTGVSQNPRHKITKRGQNVTFRCDPISEHNRLYWYRQTLGQGPEFLTYFQNEAQLEKSRLLSDRFSAERPKGSFSTLEIQRTEQGDSAMYLCASSLDGGVSYEQYFGPGTRLTVT.

The chain links TRBV2 to TRBJ1-2; 7 bases line up with TRBD1. Unmatched junction bases numbered 3, after V lost 0 bases and J lost 2 bases. Germline assignment: CDR1 SNHLY and CDR2 FYNNEI. This CDR3 is 15 amino acids long. The CDR3: CASSEAYRGNYGYTF. The CDR3 DNA reads as TGTGCCAGCAGTGAAGCTTACAGGGGAAACTATGGCTACACCTTC.

This chain connects TRBV12-3 or TRBV12-4 to TRBJ1-2; TRBD1 agrees at 9 bases. CDR3 length equals 13 residues. V lost 4 bases and J lost 7; bases outside the gene matches: 4. CDR3 sequence: CASSSGQGLGYTF. The CDR3 DNA follows: TGTGCCAGCAGTTCCGGACAGGGGCTTGGCTACACCTTC.

The chain carries TRBV5-6 and TRBJ2-5; 12 bases align to TRBD2. The V segment lost 3 bases and the J segment 4 bases; nucleotides outside the gene matches: 7. Germline CDR1 and CDR2: SGHDT and YYEEEE. The CDR3 contains 16 residues. DNA for the CDR3: TGTGCCAGCAGCTCTCGTGGACTAGCGGGAAGAGAGACCCAGTACTTC. Translated: CASSSRGLAGRETQYF.

This chain connects TRBV7-3 to TRBJ1-5; 7 nucleotides line up with TRBD1. The CDR3 sequence is 13 residues long. The germline V gene has CDR1 SGHTA and CDR2 FQGTGA. V dropped 5 bases and J dropped 2; count of bases not matched to a gene: 0. For the CDR3, the DNA is TGTGCCAGCAGCCAGGGGGGCAATCAGCCCCAGCATTTT. Amino acid sequence: CASSQGGNQPQHF. Complete variable domain (other parts from reference TRBV7-3 and TRBJ1-5): GAGVSQTPSNKVTEKGKYVELRCDPISGHTALYWYRQSLGQGPEFLIYFQGTGAADDSGLPNDRFFAVRPEGSVSTLKIQRTERGDSAVYLCASSQGGNQPQHFGDGTRLSIL.

The V call is TRBV19, the J call TRBJ2-1; 7 bases align to TRBD1. The ends lost 10 bases at V and 4 bases at J; junction bases unmatched: 13. The CDR3 runs 15 residues. In germline, CDR1 is LNHDA, CDR2 SQIVND (reference sequence). The CDR3 DNA reads as TGTGCCACCAAAGACAGGGATGTTTTTTACAATGAGCAGTTCTTC. Translating gives CATKDRDVFYNEQFF.

CDR3 DNA: TGTGCCAGCAGCTTAGAAAGGGGGCAAGGCTATGGCTACACCTTC. Translating gives CASSLERGQGYGYTF. The rearrangement joins TRBV13 to TRBJ1-2; TRBD1 matches 7 bases. V dropped 1 base and J dropped 4; count of bases not matched to a gene: 6. This CDR3 comprises 15 residues. Germline CDR1 is PRHDT and CDR2 is FYEKMQ (reference sequence).

The rearrangement uses TRBV6-5 and TRBJ2-3, with 9 bases aligning to TRBD2. This CDR3 has 16 residues. V gave up 1 base and J gave up 1 base; unmatched junction bases: 3. Per germline, CDR1 MNHEY and CDR2 SVGAGI. This chain's CDR3 is CASSYLIAGGTDTQYF. CDR3 nucleotides: TGTGCCAGCAGTTACTTAATAGCGGGGGGCACAGATACGCAGTATTTT.

Here the CDR3 reads CATTDGDTEAFF. CDR3 in DNA: TGTGCCACTACCGACGGAGACACTGAAGCTTTCTTT. The rearrangement uses TRBV28 and TRBJ1-1; D unresolved. Germline CDR1 and CDR2: MDHEN and SYDVKM. This CDR3 region has 12 residues. The germline V and J ends were trimmed by 10 bases and 3 bases, with 12 bases remaining between them.